Each of the 17 T cell receptor beta chains below was sequenced from the same sample in a study of blood T cell repertoires in COVID-19. Clones were read by immunoSEQ multiplex PCR, and TCRdb kept only the in-frame ones, dropping some. The table shows 85,000 to 100,000 clones, with approximately 90% occurring only once. The source material was peripheral blood. The receptors here all came from a man in his sixties with acute or convalescent COVID-19.

This clone was recorded once. The genes are TRBV7-2 and TRBJ1-2; no clear D. The V gene lost 2 bases and the J gene lost 5 bases, with 6 bases spanning the gap. CDR3 length equals 12 residues. Looked up from germline, CDR1 is SGHTA and CDR2 is FQGNSA. CDR3 bases: TGTGCCAGCAGCTTACCCTCTTATGGCTACACCTTC. As protein: CASSLPSYGYTF. Variable domain in full (rest from reference TRBV7-2 and TRBJ1-2): GAGVSQSPSNKVTEKGKDVELRCDPISGHTALYWYRQSLGQGLEFLIYFQGNSAPDKSGLPSDRFSAERTGGSVSTLTIQRTQQEDSAVYLCASSLPSYGYTFGSGTRLTVV.

This chain connects TRBV30 to TRBJ1-3; no reliable D call. There are 15 residues in the CDR3. The germline V gene encodes CDR1 GTSNPN and CDR2 SVGIG (reference sequence). The V end lost 2 bases, the J end lost 2 bases, and 13 bases lay between the germline ends. The CDR3 loop is CAWSLGLVAGNTIYF. The CDR3 DNA reads as TGTGCCTGGAGTTTGGGCTTGGTGGCTGGAAACACCATATATTTT.

V and J are TRBV7-8 and TRBJ2-1, with TRBD2 as a possible D gene (6 bases). V shed 5 bases and J shed 0 bases, with 17 bases lying between them. The CDR3 spans 17 residues. The germline V gene encodes CDR1 SGHVS and CDR2 FQNEAQ. CDR3 in DNA: TGTGCCAGCAGCCATATTACGGGACTCTTCTCCTACAATGAGCAGTTCTTC. This translates into CASSHITGLFSYNEQFF.

The chain has TRBV20-1 and TRBJ1-5, with a tentative D call TRBD1 (6 bases). This CDR3 region has 18 residues. Trimming cost V 3 bases and J 0 bases, with 21 bases left between them. Per the germline V gene, CDR1 is DFQATT and CDR2 is SNEGSKA (reference sequence). The CDR3 is CSASIPQGSPYSNQPQHF. The CDR3 DNA sequence: TGCAGTGCTAGTATCCCGCAGGGGTCCCCTTATAGCAATCAGCCCCAGCATTTT.

The rearrangement links TRBV5-6 to TRBJ2-4, with D perhaps matching TRBD2 (5 bases). Germline lookup yields CDR1 SGHDT and CDR2 YYEEEE. The CDR3 contains 14 residues. Trimming took off 4 bases at V and 6 bases at J, with 14 bases between the two ends. In nucleotides, the CDR3 is TGTGCCAGCAGCCGCACTAGTGGTGCAAACATTCAGTACTTC. Protein product: CASSRTSGANIQYF.

This sequence joins TRBV5-6 and TRBJ1-6; D gene uncertain. Germline CDR1 and CDR2: SGHDT and YYEEEE. V gave up 6 bases and J gave up 0 bases, with 10 bases separating them. This CDR3 contains 15 residues. CDR3 amino acids: CASKSLSSYNSPLHF. The CDR3 region has the DNA TGTGCCAGCAAGAGTCTGAGCTCCTATAATTCACCCCTCCACTTT.

This rearrangement joins TRBV5-8 to TRBJ1-5, with TRBD1 matching over 11 bases. Trimming took 4 bases from V and 6 from J; bases not matched to a gene: 9. This CDR3 contains 16 residues. The germline gives CDR1 SGHTS, CDR2 YDEGEE. CDR3 sequence (DNA): TGTGCCAGCAGCCGGGACAGGGGGTTGGGGACTCAGCCCCAGCATTTT. Translating gives CASSRDRGLGTQPQHF.

Here the CDR3 reads CASRPSLTVNTEAFF. The CDR3, as DNA: TGTGCCAGCAGGCCCTCCCTGACAGTGAACACTGAAGCTTTCTTT. The chain links TRBV7-9 to TRBJ1-1; a possible D gene is TRBD1 (5 bases). This CDR3 has 15 residues. V lost 6 bases to trimming and J lost 0 bases, with 14 bases between them. Looked up from germline, CDR1 is SEHNR and CDR2 is FQNEAQ (reference sequence).

This clone was observed a handful of times. The chain uses TRBV30 and TRBJ1-1, with 7 bases identical to TRBD1. CDR3 length equals 13 residues. CDR1 is GTSNPN, CDR2 SVGIG, per germline (reference sequence). V trimming: 5 bases; J trimming: 5 bases; junction bases outside the gene matches: 8. CDR3 residues: CAWGQDAGTEAFF. DNA for the CDR3: TGTGCCTGGGGACAGGATGCTGGGACTGAAGCTTTCTTT.

This clone came up a few times. V is TRBV4-1 and J is TRBJ1-2; 10 nucleotides line up with TRBD1. V trimming: 6 bases; J trimming: 8 bases; junction bases outside the gene matches: 9. The CDR3 length is 14 residues. From germline, CDR1 is MGHRA and CDR2 YSYEKL. The chain's CDR3 is CASRRTGGSAGYTF. CDR3 nucleotide sequence: TGCGCCAGCAGGAGGACAGGGGGGTCTGCGGGCTACACCTTC.

V is TRBV14 and J is TRBJ1-1; D remains unclear. Trimming pared 4 bases from V and 2 bases from J, leaving 14 bases between. Germline V gene sequence: CDR1 SGHDN, CDR2 FVKESK. The CDR3 runs to 15 residues. The CDR3 is CASSPRTRVNTEAFF. CDR3 bases: TGTGCCAGCAGCCCTCGGACTCGGGTTAACACTGAAGCTTTCTTT.

The chain joins TRBV11-2 to TRBJ2-1; TRBD2 matches at 9 bases. This CDR3 is built from 14 residues. J lost 9 bases, V lost 0 bases, and 3 bases had no gene match. The germline V gene encodes CDR1 SGHAT and CDR2 FQNNGV. CDR3 coding DNA: TGTGCCAGCAGCTTAGAGGCGGGGGGGGCTGAGCAGTTCTTC. This translates into CASSLEAGGAEQFF.

Written as DNA, the CDR3 is TGTGCCAGCAGTACCTTGGACAGGGCGGATGAGCAGTTCTTC. Protein: CASSTLDRADEQFF. The chain recombines TRBV6-6 with TRBJ2-1; 8 nucleotides line up with TRBD1. This CDR3 contains 14 residues. V gave up 5 bases and J gave up 8 bases; unmatched junction bases: 8. Germline V lookup: CDR1 MNHNY, CDR2 SVGAGI (reference sequence).

This clone was seen once. V is TRBV29-1 and J is TRBJ2-5; D is possibly TRBD2 (6 bases). V shed 1 base and J shed 3 bases, with 12 bases lying between them. Germline CDR1 SQVTM, CDR2 ANQGSEA. This CDR3 contains 14 residues. DNA of the CDR3: TGCAGCGTTGAAGTGCGGGGCAGGGAAGAGACCCAGTACTTC. Its protein product is CSVEVRGREETQYF.

The chain carries TRBV5-1 and TRBJ2-7; 9 bases agree with TRBD1. CDR3 length: 14 residues. Germline V CDR1 and CDR2: SGHRS, YFSETQ. The V gene end was trimmed by 4 bases and the J gene end by 2 bases; junction bases not matched to a gene: 4. This chain's CDR3 is CASSGGTGTYEQYF. The DNA for the CDR3 is TGCGCCAGCAGCGGGGGGACAGGGACCTACGAGCAGTACTTC.

The chain links TRBV6-5 to TRBJ2-5; tentatively, D is TRBD2 (6 bases). Per germline, CDR1 MNHEY and CDR2 SVGAGI. V gave up 6 bases and J gave up 5 bases, with 13 bases separating them. The CDR3 extends over 13 amino acids. The CDR3 loop is CASRRRRGETQYF. CDR3 in DNA: TGTGCCAGCAGAAGGCGTCGGGGGGAGACCCAGTACTTC.

The chain links TRBV6-1 to TRBJ2-3; 7 bases line up with TRBD1. The V segment lost 3 bases and the J segment 2 bases; nucleotides outside the gene matches: 8. The CDR3 runs to 16 residues. CDR1 is MNHNS and CDR2 is SASEGT in the germline V gene. The CDR3 sequence is CASSDSRGQNTDTQYF. The CDR3 DNA sequence: TGTGCCAGCAGTGATTCAAGGGGACAGAACACAGATACGCAGTATTTT.